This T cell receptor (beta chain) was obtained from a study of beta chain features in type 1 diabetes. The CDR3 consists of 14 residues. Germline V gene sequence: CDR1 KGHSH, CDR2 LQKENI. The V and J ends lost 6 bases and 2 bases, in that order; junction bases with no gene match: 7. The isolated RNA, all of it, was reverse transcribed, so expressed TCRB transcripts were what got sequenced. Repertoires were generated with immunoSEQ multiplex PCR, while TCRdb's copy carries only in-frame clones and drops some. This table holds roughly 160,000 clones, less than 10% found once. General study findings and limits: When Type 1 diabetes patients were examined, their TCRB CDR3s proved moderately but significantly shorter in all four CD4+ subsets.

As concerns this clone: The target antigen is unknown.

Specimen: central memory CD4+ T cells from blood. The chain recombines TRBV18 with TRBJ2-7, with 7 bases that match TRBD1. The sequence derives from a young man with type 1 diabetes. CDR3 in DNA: TGTGCCAGCTCCACGGGACAGACTCCCTACGAGCAGTACTTC. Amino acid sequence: CASSTGQTPYEQYF. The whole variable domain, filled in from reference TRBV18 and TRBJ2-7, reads NAGVMQNPRHLVRRRGQEARLRCSPMKGHSHVYWYRQLPEEGLKFMVYLQKENIIDESGMPKERFSAEFPKEGPSILRIQQVVRGDSAAYFCASSTGQTPYEQYFGPGTRLTVT.